The clone carrying this T cell receptor beta chain is a singleton in its sample. The CDR3 consists of 15 residues. Germline values: CDR1 SQVTM, CDR2 ANQGSEA. J lost 2 bases, V lost 6 bases, and 8 bases had no gene match. These data originate in a study of blood T cell repertoires in COVID-19. Looking at the study overall: Sites in the United States, Italy and Spain provided acute and convalescent COVID-19 samples.

As handled by the study authors: The authors estimated nucleated cell counts from reference gene primer amplification. Data came from immunoSEQ multiplex PCR; TCRdb stores just in-frame clones and leaves some out. D and trimming were read from the DNA, whereas the V and J calls and clone size are those reported in that table. The sample includes about 110,000 clones, more than 75% of them seen just once. Sequences were obtained from peripheral blood. The chain uses TRBV29-1 and TRBJ2-2; 8 bases line up with TRBD1. The receptor's source is a man aged 35 to 55 with acute or convalescent COVID-19. The chain's CDR3 is CSVNQGAGNTGELFF. In DNA form, the CDR3 reads TGCAGCGTAAATCAGGGGGCGGGAAACACCGGGGAGCTGTTTTTT.